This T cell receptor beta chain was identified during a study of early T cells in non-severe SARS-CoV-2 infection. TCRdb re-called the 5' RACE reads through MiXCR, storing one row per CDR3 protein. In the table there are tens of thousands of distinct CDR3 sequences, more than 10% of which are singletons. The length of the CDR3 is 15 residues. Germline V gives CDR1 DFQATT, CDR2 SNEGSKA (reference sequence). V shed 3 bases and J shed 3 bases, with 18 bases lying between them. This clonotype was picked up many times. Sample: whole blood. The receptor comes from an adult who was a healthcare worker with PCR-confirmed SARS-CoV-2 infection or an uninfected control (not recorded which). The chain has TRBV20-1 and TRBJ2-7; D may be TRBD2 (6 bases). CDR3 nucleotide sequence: TGCAGTGCTAGGGGTCTGGTCCGGGACTTCTACGAGCAGTACTTC. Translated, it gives CSARGLVRDFYEQYF.